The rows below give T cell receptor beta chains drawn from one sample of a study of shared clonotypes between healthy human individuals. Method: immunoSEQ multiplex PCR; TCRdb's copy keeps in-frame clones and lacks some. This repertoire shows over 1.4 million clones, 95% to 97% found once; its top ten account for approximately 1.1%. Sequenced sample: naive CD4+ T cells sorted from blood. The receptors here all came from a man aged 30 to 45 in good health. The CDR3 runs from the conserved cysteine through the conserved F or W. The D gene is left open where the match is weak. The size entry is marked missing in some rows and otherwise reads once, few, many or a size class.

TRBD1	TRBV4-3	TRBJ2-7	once	TGCGCCAGCAGCCAAGTACAGGGGGAGCAGTACTTC	CASSQVQGEQYF
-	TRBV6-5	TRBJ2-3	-	TGTGCCAGCAGCCCGGATCTCATTTTCACAGATACGCAGTATTTT	CASSPDLIFTDTQYF
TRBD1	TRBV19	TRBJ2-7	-	TGTGCCAGTAGTATAGGTAGGGACAGGGCTTTGGAGCAGTACTTC	CASSIGRDRALEQYF
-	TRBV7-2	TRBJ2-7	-	TGTGCCAGCAGCTTAGGGGGGGGAGGGGGCTACGAGCAGTACTTC	CASSLGGGGGYEQYF
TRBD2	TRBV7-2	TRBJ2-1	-	TGTGCCAGCAGCTTCGGGAGGGCCTCCTACAATGAGCAGTTCTTC	CASSFGRASYNEQFF
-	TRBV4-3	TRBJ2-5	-	TGCGCCAGCAGCTTGGGACTTCAAGAGACCCAGTACTTC	CASSLGLQETQYF
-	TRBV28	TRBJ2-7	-	TGTGCCAGCAGTTTATCTAGCCTCTACGAGCAGTACTTC	CASSLSSLYEQYF
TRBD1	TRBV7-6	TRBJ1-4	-	TGTGCCAGCAGCTTACAGGGGGGTAATGAAAAACTGTTTTTT	CASSLQGGNEKLFF
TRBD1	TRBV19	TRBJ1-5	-	TGTGCCAGTAGTATGAGTCGGGACAGATATCAGCCCCAGCATTTT	CASSMSRDRYQPQHF
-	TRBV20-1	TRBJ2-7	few	TGCAGTGCTAGAGACTACGAGCAGTACTTC	CSARDYEQYF